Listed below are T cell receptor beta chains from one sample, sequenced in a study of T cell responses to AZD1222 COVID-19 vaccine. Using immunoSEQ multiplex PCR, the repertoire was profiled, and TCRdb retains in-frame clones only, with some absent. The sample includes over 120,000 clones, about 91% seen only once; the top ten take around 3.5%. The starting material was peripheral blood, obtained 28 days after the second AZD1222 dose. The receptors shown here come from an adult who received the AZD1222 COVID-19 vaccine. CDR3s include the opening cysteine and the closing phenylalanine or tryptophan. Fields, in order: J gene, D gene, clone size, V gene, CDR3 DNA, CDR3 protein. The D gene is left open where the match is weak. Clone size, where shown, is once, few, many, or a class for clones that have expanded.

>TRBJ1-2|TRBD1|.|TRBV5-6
TGTGCCAGCAGCTTGGGGACAGGGCATGGCTACACCTTC
CASSLGTGHGYTF
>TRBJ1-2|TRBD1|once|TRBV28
TGTGCCAGCAGTTTATCCAGGGGGCGGGGCTATGGCTACACCTTC
CASSLSRGRGYGYTF
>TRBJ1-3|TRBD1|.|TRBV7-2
TGTGCCAGCAGCTTAGCCCCGCCGGGACAGGGTAACTCTGGAAACACCATATATTTT
CASSLAPPGQGNSGNTIYF
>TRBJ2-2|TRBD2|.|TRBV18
TGTGCCAGCTCACCGCCGGGACTAGCGGGAGCCGGGGAGCTGTTTTTT
CASSPPGLAGAGELFF
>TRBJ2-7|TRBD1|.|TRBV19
TGTGCCAGTAGCGTCCGGGACAGGTCCTACGAGCAGTACTTC
CASSVRDRSYEQYF
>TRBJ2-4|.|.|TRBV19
TGTGCCAGTAGTGATCCCGCGCGACGGGCCAAAAACATTCAGTACTTC
CASSDPARRAKNIQYF
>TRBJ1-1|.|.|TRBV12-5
TGTGCTAGTGGTTTGGTAAAAGGGGGGGCAGGGGTCACTGAAGCTTTCTTT
CASGLVKGGAGVTEAFF
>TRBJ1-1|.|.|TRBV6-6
TGTGCCAGCAGTTACGAAGGGGCTGGGAACACTGAAGCTTTCTTT
CASSYEGAGNTEAFF
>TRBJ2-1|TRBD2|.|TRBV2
TGTGCCAGCAGTCGTTGGGCGGGGGAATACAATGAGCAGTTCTTC
CASSRWAGEYNEQFF
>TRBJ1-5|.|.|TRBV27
TGTGCCAGCAGTTTATCGATCCCGTTGGATCAGCCCCAGCATTTT
CASSLSIPLDQPQHF
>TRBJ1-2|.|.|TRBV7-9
TGTGCCAGCAGCTTAGGTCTCCGGGATGGCTACACCTTC
CASSLGLRDGYTF
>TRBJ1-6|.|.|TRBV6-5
TGTGCCAGCAGCCCCAGAGGCGATTCACCCCTCCACTTT
CASSPRGDSPLHF
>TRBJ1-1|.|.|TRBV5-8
TGTGCCAGCAGCTTGGGAGCGAACACTGAAGCTTTCTTT
CASSLGANTEAFF
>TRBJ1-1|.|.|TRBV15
TGTGCCACCAGCAGAGATCGGATGAACACTGAAGCTTTCTTT
CATSRDRMNTEAFF
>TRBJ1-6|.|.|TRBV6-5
TGTGCCAGCAGTTGGGCCGAGGGGAATTCACCCCTCCACTTT
CASSWAEGNSPLHF
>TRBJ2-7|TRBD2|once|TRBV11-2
TGTGCCAGCAGCTTTCTCGGCGGGAGTGCGTACGAGCAGTACTTC
CASSFLGGSAYEQYF
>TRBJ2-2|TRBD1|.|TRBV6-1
TGTGCCAGCATCACCGGGACAGCACACACCGGGGAGCTGTTTTTT
CASITGTAHTGELFF
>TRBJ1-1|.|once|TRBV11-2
TGTGCAGAGGCGGTGAACACTGAAGCTTTCTTT
CAEAVNTEAFF
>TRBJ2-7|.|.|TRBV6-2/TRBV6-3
TGTGCCAGCAGTCACAGCGGTAAGGGGGTCTCCTACGAGCAGTACTTC
CASSHSGKGVSYEQYF
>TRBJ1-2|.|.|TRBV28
TGTGCCAGCAGTTCGGACAGTTACGCTGGCTACACCTTC
CASSSDSYAGYTF
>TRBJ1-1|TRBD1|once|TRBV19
TGTGCCAGTCCCCCCGGGACAGCACTCCGAAACACTGAAGCTTTCTTT
CASPPGTALRNTEAFF